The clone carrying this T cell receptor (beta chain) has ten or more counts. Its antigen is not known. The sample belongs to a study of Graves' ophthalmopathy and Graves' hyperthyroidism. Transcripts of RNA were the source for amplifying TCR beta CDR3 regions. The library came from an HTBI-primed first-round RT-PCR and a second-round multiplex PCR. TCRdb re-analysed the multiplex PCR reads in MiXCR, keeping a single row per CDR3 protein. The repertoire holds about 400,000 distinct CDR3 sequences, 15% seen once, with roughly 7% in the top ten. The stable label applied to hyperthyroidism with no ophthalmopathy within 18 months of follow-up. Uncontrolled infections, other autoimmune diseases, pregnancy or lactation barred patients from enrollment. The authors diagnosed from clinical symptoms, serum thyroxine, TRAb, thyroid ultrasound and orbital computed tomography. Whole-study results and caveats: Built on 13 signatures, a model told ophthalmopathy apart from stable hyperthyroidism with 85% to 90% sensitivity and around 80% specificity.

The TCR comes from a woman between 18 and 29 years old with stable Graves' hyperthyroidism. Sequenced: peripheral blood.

CDR3 bases: TGTGCCAGCAGTACCCGACAGGGGGTGGTTAACTATGGCTACACCTTC. It codes for CASSTRQGVVNYGYTF. The chain is built from TRBV12-3 or TRBV12-4 and TRBJ1-2; 9 positions agree with TRBD1. Trimming cost V 5 bases and J 1 base; bases outside gene matches: 8. The CDR3 loop spans 16 amino acids.